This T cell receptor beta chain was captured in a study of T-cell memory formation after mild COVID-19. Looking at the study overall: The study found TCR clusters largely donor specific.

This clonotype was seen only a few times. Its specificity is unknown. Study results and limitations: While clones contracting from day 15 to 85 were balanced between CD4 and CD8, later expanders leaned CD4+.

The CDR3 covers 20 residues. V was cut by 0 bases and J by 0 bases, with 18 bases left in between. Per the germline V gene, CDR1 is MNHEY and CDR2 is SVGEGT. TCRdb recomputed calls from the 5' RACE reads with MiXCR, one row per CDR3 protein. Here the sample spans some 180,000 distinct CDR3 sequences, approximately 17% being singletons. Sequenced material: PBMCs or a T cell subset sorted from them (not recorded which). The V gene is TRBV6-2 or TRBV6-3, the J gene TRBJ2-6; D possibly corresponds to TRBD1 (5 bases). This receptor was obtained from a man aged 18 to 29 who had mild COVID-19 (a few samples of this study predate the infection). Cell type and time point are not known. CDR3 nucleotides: TGTGCCAGCAGTTACTCGCCGTTCTGGACATTACGCTCTGGGGCCAACGTCCTGACTTTC. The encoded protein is CASSYSPFWTLRSGANVLTF.